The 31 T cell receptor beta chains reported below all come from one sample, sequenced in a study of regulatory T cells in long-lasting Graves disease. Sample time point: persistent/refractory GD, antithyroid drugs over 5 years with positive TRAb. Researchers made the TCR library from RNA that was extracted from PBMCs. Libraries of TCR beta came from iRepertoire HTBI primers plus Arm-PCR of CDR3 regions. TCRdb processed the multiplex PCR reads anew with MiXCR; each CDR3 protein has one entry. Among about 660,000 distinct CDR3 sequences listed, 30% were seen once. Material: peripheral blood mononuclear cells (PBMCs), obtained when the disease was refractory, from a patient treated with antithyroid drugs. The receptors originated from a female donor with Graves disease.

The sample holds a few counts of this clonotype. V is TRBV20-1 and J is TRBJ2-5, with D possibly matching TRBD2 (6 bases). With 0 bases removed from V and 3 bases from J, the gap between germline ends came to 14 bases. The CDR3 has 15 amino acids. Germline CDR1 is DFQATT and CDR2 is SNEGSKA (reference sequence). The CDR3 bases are TGCAGTGCTAGAGATCTAGGGACTGTTAAAGAGACCCAGTACTTC. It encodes CSARDLGTVKETQYF.

The CDR3 coding sequence is TGTGCCAGTAGAGATACGCGGGACAGGCCGAACACCGGGGAGCTGTTTTTT. It translates to CASRDTRDRPNTGELFF. The genes are TRBV19 and TRBJ2-2, with 8 bases matching TRBD1. CDR1 and CDR2 from the germline V gene are LNHDA and SQIVND (reference sequence). The CDR3 contains 17 residues. After removal of 6 bases from V and 0 bases from J, the junction contained 9 bases not matched to a gene.

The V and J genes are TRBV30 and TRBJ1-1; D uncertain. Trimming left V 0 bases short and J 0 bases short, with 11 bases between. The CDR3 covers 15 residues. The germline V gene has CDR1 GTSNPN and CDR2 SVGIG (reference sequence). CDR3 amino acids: CAWSVQSVLNTEAFF. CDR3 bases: TGTGCCTGGAGTGTACAGTCGGTATTGAACACTGAAGCTTTCTTT.

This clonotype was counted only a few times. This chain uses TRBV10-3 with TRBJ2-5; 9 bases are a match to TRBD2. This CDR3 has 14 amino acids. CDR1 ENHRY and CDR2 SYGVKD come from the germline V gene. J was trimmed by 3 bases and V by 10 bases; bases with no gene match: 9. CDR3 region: CATTGGGREETQYF. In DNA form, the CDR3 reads TGTGCCACCACTGGAGGCGGGAGGGAAGAGACCCAGTACTTC.

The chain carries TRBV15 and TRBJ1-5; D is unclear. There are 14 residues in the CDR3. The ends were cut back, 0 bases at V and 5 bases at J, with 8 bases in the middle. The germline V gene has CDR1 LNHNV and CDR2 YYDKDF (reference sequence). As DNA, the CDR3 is TGTGCCACCAGCAGAGATCCGAGCTATCAGCCCCAGCATTTT. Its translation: CATSRDPSYQPQHF.

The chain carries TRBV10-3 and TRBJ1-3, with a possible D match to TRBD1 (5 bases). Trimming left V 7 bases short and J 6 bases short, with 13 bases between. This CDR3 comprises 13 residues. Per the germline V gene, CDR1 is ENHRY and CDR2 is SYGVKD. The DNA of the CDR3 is TGTGCCATCATGTTGGGGGGTACAAACACCATATATTTT. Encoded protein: CAIMLGGTNTIYF.

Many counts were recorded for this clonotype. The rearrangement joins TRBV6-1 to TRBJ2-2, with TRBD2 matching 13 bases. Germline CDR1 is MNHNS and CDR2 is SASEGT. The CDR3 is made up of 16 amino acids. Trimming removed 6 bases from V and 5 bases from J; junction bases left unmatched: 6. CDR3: CASRTKTSGRTGELFF. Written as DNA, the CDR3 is TGTGCCAGCAGAACGAAGACTAGCGGGAGGACCGGGGAGCTGTTTTTT.

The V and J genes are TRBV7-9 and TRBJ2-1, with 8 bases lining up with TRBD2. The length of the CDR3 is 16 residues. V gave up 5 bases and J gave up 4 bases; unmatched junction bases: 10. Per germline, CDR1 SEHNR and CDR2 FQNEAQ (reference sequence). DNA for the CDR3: TGTGCCAGCAGCCCTTCCGGGTTAGCGGGGTACAATGAGCAGTTCTTC. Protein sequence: CASSPSGLAGYNEQFF.

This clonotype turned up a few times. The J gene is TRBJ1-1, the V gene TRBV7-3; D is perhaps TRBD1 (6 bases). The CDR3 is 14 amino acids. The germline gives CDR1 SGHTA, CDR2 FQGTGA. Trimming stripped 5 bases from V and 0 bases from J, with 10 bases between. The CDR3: CASSTGNMNTEAFF. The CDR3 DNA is TGTGCCAGCAGCACAGGGAACATGAACACTGAAGCTTTCTTT.

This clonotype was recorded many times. The CDR3, as DNA: TGTGCCAGCAGCCTGGACAGGTTAGGTGGCTACACCTTC. Translating gives CASSLDRLGGYTF. V is TRBV11-2 and J is TRBJ1-2, with 7 bases lining up with TRBD1. CDR1 SGHAT and CDR2 FQNNGV come from the germline V gene. The CDR3 has 13 residues. J was trimmed by 7 bases and V by 5 bases; bases with no gene match: 7. The full variable domain, rest sourced from reference TRBV11-2 and TRBJ1-2, is EAGVAQSPRYKIIEKRQSVAFWCNPISGHATLYWYQQILGQGPKLLIQFQNNGVVDDSQLPKDRFSAERLKGVDSTLKIQPAKLEDSAVYLCASSLDRLGGYTFGSGTRLTVV.

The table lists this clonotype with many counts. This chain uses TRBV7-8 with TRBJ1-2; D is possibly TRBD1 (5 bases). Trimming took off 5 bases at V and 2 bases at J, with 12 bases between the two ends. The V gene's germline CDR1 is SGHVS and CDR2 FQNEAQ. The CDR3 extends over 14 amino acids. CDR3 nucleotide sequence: TGTGCCAGCAGCCAGAGGCGGGGCAACTATGGCTACACCTTC. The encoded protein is CASSQRRGNYGYTF.

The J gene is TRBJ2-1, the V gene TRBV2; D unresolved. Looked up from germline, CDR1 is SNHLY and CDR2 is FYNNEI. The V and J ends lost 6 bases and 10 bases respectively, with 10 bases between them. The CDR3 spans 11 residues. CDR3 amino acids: CASSTRLEQFF. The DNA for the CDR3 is TGTGCCAGCAGCACGAGACTGGAGCAGTTCTTC.

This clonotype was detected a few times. The CDR3 nucleotides are TGTGCCAGCAAAGGGACAGGGAGGACTGAAGCTTTCTTT. Protein: CASKGTGRTEAFF. The chain employs TRBV2 and TRBJ1-1; 9 positions agree with TRBD1. The V segment lost 7 bases and the J segment 5 bases; nucleotides outside the gene matches: 5. The CDR3 runs 13 residues. Germline V gives CDR1 SNHLY, CDR2 FYNNEI.

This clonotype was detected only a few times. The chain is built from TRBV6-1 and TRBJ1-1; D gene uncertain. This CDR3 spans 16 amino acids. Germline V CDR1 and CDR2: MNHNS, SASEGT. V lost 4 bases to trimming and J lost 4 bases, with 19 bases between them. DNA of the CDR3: TGTGCCAGCAGTGCCCTGGTTTCGGGAGGAAGCACTGAAGCTTTCTTT. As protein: CASSALVSGGSTEAFF.

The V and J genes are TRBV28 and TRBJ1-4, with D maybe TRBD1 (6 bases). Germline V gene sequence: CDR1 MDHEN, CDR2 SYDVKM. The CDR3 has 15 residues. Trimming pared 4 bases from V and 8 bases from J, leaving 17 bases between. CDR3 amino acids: CASSSPQGPREKLFF. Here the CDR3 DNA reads TGTGCCAGCAGTTCTCCCCAGGGGCCTAGGGAAAAACTGTTTTTT.

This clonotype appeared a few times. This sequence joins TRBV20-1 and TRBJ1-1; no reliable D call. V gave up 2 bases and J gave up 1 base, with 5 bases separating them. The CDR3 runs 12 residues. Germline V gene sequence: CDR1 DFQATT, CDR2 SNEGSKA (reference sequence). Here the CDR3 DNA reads TGCAGTGCTAGACCCCAGAACACTGAAGCTTTCTTT. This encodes CSARPQNTEAFF.

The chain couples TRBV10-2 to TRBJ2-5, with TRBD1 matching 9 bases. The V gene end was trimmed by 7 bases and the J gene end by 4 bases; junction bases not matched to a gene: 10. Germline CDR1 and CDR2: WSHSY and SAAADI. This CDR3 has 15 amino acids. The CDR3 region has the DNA TGCGCCAGCACCCTGACAGGGGGTAACGGAGAGACCCAGTACTTC. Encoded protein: CASTLTGGNGETQYF.

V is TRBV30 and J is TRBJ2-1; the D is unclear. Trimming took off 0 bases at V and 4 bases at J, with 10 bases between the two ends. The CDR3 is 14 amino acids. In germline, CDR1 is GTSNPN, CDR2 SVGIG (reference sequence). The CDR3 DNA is TGTGCCTGGAGTGTACGGAAGCTATACAATGAGCAGTTCTTC. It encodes CAWSVRKLYNEQFF.

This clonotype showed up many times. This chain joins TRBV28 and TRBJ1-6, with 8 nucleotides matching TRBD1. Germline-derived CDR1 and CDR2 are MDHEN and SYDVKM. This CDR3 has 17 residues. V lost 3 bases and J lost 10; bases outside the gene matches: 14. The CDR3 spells CASSFRLGRGQGSPLHF. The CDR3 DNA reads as TGTGCCAGCAGTTTCCGACTTGGCAGGGGGCAAGGGTCACCCCTCCACTTT.

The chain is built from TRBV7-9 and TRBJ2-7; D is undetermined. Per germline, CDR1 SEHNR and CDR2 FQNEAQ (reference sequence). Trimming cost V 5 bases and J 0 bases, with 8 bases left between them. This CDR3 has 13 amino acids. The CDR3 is CASSIVSSYEQYF. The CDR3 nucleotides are TGTGCCAGCAGCATCGTTAGCTCCTACGAGCAGTACTTC.

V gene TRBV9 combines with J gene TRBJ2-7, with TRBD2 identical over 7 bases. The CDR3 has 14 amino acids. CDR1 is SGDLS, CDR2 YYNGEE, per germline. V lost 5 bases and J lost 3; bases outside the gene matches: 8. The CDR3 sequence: CASSSSGVGYEQYF. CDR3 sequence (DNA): TGTGCCAGCAGTAGCAGCGGGGTTGGCTACGAGCAGTACTTC.

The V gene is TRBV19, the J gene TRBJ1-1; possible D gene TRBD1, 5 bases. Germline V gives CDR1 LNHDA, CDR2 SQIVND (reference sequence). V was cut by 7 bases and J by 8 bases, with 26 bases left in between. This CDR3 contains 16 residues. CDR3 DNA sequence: TGTGCCAGTACACCGGGACGGCCCCCGTTTGGAATCGAAGCTTTCTTT. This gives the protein CASTPGRPPFGIEAFF.

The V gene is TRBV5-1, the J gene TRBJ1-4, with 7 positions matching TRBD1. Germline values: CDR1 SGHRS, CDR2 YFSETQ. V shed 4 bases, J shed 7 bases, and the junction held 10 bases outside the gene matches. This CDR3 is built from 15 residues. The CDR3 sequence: CASSPWEGAREKLFF. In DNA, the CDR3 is TGCGCCAGCAGCCCTTGGGAGGGGGCGCGTGAAAAACTGTTTTTT. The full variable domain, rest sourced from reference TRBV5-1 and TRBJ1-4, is KAGVTQTPRYLIKTRGQQVTLSCSPISGHRSVSWYQQTPGQGLQFLFEYFSETQRNKGNFPGRFSGRQFSNSRSEMNVSTLELGDSALYLCASSPWEGAREKLFFGSGTQLSVL.

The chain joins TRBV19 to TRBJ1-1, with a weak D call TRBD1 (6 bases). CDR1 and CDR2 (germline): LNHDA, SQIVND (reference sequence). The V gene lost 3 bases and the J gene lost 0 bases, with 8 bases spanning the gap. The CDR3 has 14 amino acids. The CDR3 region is CASSMDRMNTEAFF. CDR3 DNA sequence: TGTGCCAGTAGTATGGACAGAATGAACACTGAAGCTTTCTTT.

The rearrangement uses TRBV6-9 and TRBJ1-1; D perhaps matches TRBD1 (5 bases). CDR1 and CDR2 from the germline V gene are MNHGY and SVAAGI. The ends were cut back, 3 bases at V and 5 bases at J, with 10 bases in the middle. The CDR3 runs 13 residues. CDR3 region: CASSYAGRTEAFF. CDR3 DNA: TGTGCCAGCAGTTACGCAGGGAGGACTGAAGCTTTCTTT.

The CDR3: CASSSGTEGGYEQYF. The CDR3 nucleotides are TGTGCCAGCAGCTCTGGGACAGAGGGCGGATACGAGCAGTACTTC. The V call is TRBV11-2, the J call TRBJ2-7, with 7 bases that match TRBD1. CDR1 and CDR2 from the germline V gene are SGHAT and FQNNGV. The V segment lost 4 bases and the J segment 4 bases; nucleotides outside the gene matches: 10. The length of the CDR3 is 15 residues.

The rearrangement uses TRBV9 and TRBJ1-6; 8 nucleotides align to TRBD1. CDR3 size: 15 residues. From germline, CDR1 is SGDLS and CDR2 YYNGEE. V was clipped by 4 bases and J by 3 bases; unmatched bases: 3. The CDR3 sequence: CASSPTGDYNSPLHF. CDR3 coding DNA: TGTGCCAGCAGCCCGACAGGGGACTATAATTCACCCCTCCACTTT.

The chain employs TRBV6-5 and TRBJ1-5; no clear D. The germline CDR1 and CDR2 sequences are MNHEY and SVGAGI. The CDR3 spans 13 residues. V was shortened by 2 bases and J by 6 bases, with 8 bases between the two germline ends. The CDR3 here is CASSYNWGQPQHF. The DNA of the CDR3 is TGTGCCAGCAGTTACAATTGGGGTCAGCCCCAGCATTTT.

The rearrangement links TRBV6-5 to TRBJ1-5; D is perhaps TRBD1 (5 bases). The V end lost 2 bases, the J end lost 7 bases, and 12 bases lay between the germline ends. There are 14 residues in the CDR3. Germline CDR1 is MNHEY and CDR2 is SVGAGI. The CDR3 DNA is TGTGCCAGCAGTTACGCGGGGGGAGGGCAGCCCCAGCATTTT. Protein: CASSYAGGGQPQHF.

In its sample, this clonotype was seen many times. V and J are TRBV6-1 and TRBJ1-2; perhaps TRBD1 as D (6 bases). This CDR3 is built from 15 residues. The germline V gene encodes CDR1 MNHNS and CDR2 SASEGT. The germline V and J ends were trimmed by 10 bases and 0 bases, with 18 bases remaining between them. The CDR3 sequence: CATAVRGDPNYGYTF. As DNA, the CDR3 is TGTGCCACCGCAGTTAGGGGGGACCCTAACTATGGCTACACCTTC.

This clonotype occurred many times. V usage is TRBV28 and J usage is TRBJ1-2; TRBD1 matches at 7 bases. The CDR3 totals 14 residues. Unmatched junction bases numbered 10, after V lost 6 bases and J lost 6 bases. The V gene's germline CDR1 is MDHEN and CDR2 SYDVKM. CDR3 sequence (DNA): TGTGCCAGCAGCGCTCCACAGGGGAGGAATGGCTACACCTTC. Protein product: CASSAPQGRNGYTF.